The rows below give T cell receptor beta chains drawn from one sample of a study of monozygotic twins with inflammatory bowel disease. Reanalyzing the 5' RACE reads, TCRdb keeps one entry per CDR3 protein, without DNA. The sample has about 450,000 distinct CDR3 sequences. Sequencing used blood. All receptors derive from a human donor with ulcerative colitis or Crohn's disease, or a healthy co-twin of an affected twin (not recorded which). CDR3s include the opening cysteine and the closing phenylalanine or tryptophan. The order of the fields is V gene, J gene, CDR3 length, CDR3 protein.

TRBV19,TRBJ1-5,18,CASSSPGTGGWGNQPQHF
TRBV14,TRBJ1-2,14,CASSQEGANYGYTF
TRBV12-3/TRBV12-4,TRBJ1-1,14,CASSYRTNGLEAFF
TRBV18,TRBJ2-3,18,CASSTNVLGLHSTDTQYF
TRBV4-1,TRBJ2-7,11,CASSSSDEQYF
TRBV6-2/TRBV6-3,TRBJ2-1,16,CASSYGRGIPLREQFF
TRBV5-1,TRBJ1-1,14,CASSFGTANTEAFF
TRBV20-1,TRBJ1-2,11,CSARRDYGYTF
TRBV29-1,TRBJ2-1,18,CSGKKTSGGPSSYNEQFF
TRBV12-3/TRBV12-4,TRBJ1-2,15,CASSLRATGDYGYTF
TRBV7-2,TRBJ2-1,14,CASSLGSRPSEQFF
TRBV30,TRBJ2-1,14,CAWSFGGPPNEQFF
TRBV20-1,TRBJ2-7,13,CSASWGRDYEQYF
TRBV15,TRBJ2-1,13,CATSRDPRDEQFF
TRBV6-1,TRBJ1-2,15,CASRATGRENYGYTF
TRBV20-1,TRBJ2-7,15,CSATEIAGGFYEQYF
TRBV18,TRBJ2-7,15,CASSPHAEASYEQYF
TRBV4-3,TRBJ2-3,16,CASSQDFRDRTDTQYF
TRBV5-1,TRBJ1-1,16,CASSFGETTGLTEAFF
TRBV6-2/TRBV6-3,TRBJ2-1,18,CASSYLAGGSGPYNEQFF
TRBV4-2,TRBJ1-5,13,CASSQDQRGDQHF
TRBV7-2,TRBJ2-2,15,CASRGTLGLGGELFF
TRBV12-3/TRBV12-4,TRBJ1-1,11,CASSGGSEAFF
TRBV27,TRBJ2-1,13,CASSKFRGNEQFF
TRBV28,TRBJ1-5,15,CASSGRGFGNQPQHF
TRBV5-1,TRBJ2-1,14,CASSFTAGYNEQFF
TRBV5-6,TRBJ2-7,14,CASRGLAGAYEQYF
TRBV7-3,TRBJ2-1,15,CASVRRTSSYNEQFF
TRBV28,TRBJ1-2,16,CASRHPPGQGRYGYTF
TRBV20-1,TRBJ2-2,14,CSASPGTITGELFF
TRBV5-1,TRBJ2-7,16,CASSLAVTGSVSEQYF
TRBV9,TRBJ2-1,14,CASSVGLAEGEQFF
TRBV19,TRBJ1-1,12,CASSDRAPEAFF
TRBV5-6,TRBJ2-7,17,CASSDHSGYSTSYEQYF
TRBV25-1,TRBJ1-2,14,CASSDRDRSYGYTF
TRBV6-1,TRBJ1-5,17,CASSQGQGSNSNQPQHF
TRBV7-9,TRBJ2-3,15,CASSLDGTGSDTQYF
TRBV6-5,TRBJ2-7,15,CASSYSSVGTYEQYF
TRBV5-4,TRBJ2-7,16,CASSFQPGLAGGEQYF
TRBV6-6,TRBJ2-5,11,CATGTLETQYF
TRBV19,TRBJ2-1,13,CASSINIYNEQFF
TRBV7-2,TRBJ2-5,16,CASSSWTSGFQETQYF
TRBV4-2,TRBJ2-3,16,CASSPGTSGGQGTQYF
TRBV5-1,TRBJ2-1,21,CASSSPVSGTSGEASYNEQFF
TRBV27,TRBJ2-7,13,CASSWTGSYEQYF
TRBV12-3/TRBV12-4,TRBJ1-1,15,CASTRGFEDNTEAFF
TRBV29-1,TRBJ2-2,13,CSVERLNTGELFF